The rows below give T cell receptor beta chains drawn from one sample of a study of blood T cell repertoires in COVID-19. Sequencing used immunoSEQ multiplex PCR; TCRdb keeps in-frame clones, though not all of them. The table has some 70,000 clones, about 80% seen once. Sequenced input: peripheral blood. Every receptor here comes from a man in his fifties or sixties with acute or convalescent COVID-19. Both conserved end residues are part of each CDR3. A D gene is named only where the DNA matches it firmly. Expanded clones are given a class, and other clones once, few, many or no size at all.

J | size | V | D | CDR3 | DNA
TRBJ2-7 | . | TRBV4-3 | . | CASSQDRVGEQYF | TGCGCCAGCAGCCAAGATCGGGTGGGCGAGCAGTACTTC
TRBJ2-1 | . | TRBV19 | TRBD2 | CASSTRGSGGTNEQFF | TGTGCCAGTAGTACACGCGGTAGCGGGGGGACCAATGAGCAGTTCTTC
TRBJ1-5 | . | TRBV10-3 | . | CAISRDSSNQPQHF | TGTGCCATCAGTCGGGACTCCAGCAATCAGCCCCAGCATTTT
TRBJ2-5 | . | TRBV5-1 | TRBD2 | CASSLVGLAGASETQYF | TGCGCCAGCAGCTTGGTCGGTCTAGCGGGGGCCTCAGAGACCCAGTACTTC
TRBJ1-6 | . | TRBV7-9 | TRBD1 | CASSRAGTEALHF | TGTGCCAGCAGCCGCGCGGGGACAGAAGCTCTCCACTTT
TRBJ2-2 | . | TRBV11-2 | TRBD1 | CASSLVPTGWGGELFF | TGTGCCAGCAGCTTAGTTCCGACAGGGTGGGGCGGGGAGCTGTTTTTT
TRBJ1-3 | . | TRBV30 | . | CACPDTGSGNTIYF | TGTGCCTGCCCCGATACAGGGTCTGGAAACACCATATATTTT
TRBJ1-1 | . | TRBV2 | . | CASSEEFGGFEAFF | TGTGCCAGCAGTGAAGAGTTTGGCGGTTTTGAAGCTTTCTTT
TRBJ1-5 | . | TRBV30 | TRBD1 | CAWSMTGEVQPQHF | TGTGCCTGGAGTATGACAGGGGAGGTTCAGCCCCAGCATTTT
TRBJ2-1 | . | TRBV24-1 | . | CATSDLRGTQFF | TGTGCCACCAGTGATCTACGGGGGACGCAGTTCTTC
TRBJ1-2 | . | TRBV28 | . | CASSLSNWGYTF | TGTGCCAGCAGCCTCTCGAACTGGGGCTACACCTTC
TRBJ1-2 | few | TRBV7-8 | . | CASSSYFETPHVYGYTF | TGTGCCAGCAGCTCTTACTTTGAAACCCCGCATGTCTATGGCTACACCTTC
TRBJ2-3 | . | TRBV6-5 | TRBD2 | CAAMDPGRGDTQYF | TGTGCCGCCATGGACCCCGGGAGGGGAGATACGCAGTATTTT
TRBJ1-1 | . | TRBV4-3 | . | CASSRSSTGNTEAFF | TGCGCCAGCAGCCGTTCTTCTACAGGGAACACTGAAGCTTTCTTT
TRBJ2-7 | . | TRBV29-1 | . | CSVGQSFYEQYF | TGCAGCGTTGGGCAGTCCTTCTACGAGCAGTACTTC
TRBJ2-7 | . | TRBV7-2 | TRBD2 | CASRSGGRSYEQYF | TGTGCCAGCAGAAGCGGGGGACGAAGCTACGAGCAGTACTTC
TRBJ2-4 | . | TRBV5-1 | . | CASSLAGQGNIQYF | TGCGCCAGCAGCTTGGCCGGGCAGGGGAACATTCAGTACTTC
TRBJ1-3 | medium-sized | TRBV7-7 | . | CASSLNLGNTIYF | TGTGCCAGCAGCTTAAATCTCGGGAACACCATATATTTT
TRBJ2-7 | . | TRBV28 | . | CASSVPPRRELIF | TGTGCCAGCAGTGTCCCTCCGAGGAGAGAACTCATCTTC
TRBJ2-3 | . | TRBV19 | . | CASSIRGGATDTQYF | TGTGCCAGTAGTATAAGGGGGGGGGCCACAGATACGCAGTATTTT
TRBJ2-7 | . | TRBV2 | . | CASSSRGEQYF | TGTGCCAGCAGTTCTCGAGGGGAGCAGTACTTC
TRBJ1-2 | . | TRBV3-1/TRBV3-2 | . | CASSHLQGLYGYTF | TGTGCCAGCAGCCATTTACAGGGTCTCTATGGCTACACCTTC
TRBJ2-5 | . | TRBV21-1 | . | CASMGGGTQYF | TGTGCCAGCATGGGCGGGGGGACCCAGTACTTC
TRBJ2-7 | . | TRBV5-5 | . | CASRQGMGEQYF | TGTGCCAGCCGTCAGGGGATGGGGGAGCAGTACTTC
TRBJ1-1 | . | TRBV6-5 | . | CASSFSRDFHTEAFF | TGTGCCAGCAGTTTTTCCAGGGATTTTCACACTGAAGCTTTCTTT
TRBJ2-1 | few | TRBV9 | . | CASSVANGGLYNEQFF | TGTGCCAGCAGCGTAGCGAACGGGGGGCTATATAATGAGCAGTTCTTC
TRBJ1-5 | . | TRBV6-6 | . | CASSYSPGNQPQHF | TGTGCCAGCAGTTACTCACCAGGGAATCAGCCCCAGCATTTT
TRBJ1-4 | . | TRBV3-1/TRBV3-2 | TRBD1 | CASSQMDRGGDEKLFF | TGTGCCAGCAGCCAAATGGACAGGGGAGGAGACGAAAAACTGTTTTTT
TRBJ1-1 | . | TRBV5-1 | TRBD1 | CASSYGQAHGTNTEAFF | TGCGCCAGCAGCTACGGACAGGCTCATGGGACTAACACTGAAGCTTTCTTT
TRBJ1-4 | . | TRBV6-5 | . | CASSYVGGATNEKLFF | TGTGCCAGCAGTTACGTAGGAGGGGCAACTAATGAAAAACTGTTTTTT
TRBJ2-7 | . | TRBV9 | TRBD1 | CASSVTGGEQYF | TGTGCCAGCAGCGTGACAGGGGGGGAGCAGTACTTC
TRBJ2-5 | . | TRBV6-5 | . | CASIGISGYQETQYF | TGTGCCAGCATTGGAATCTCGGGGTACCAAGAGACCCAGTACTTC
TRBJ1-3 | . | TRBV2 | . | CASVGQFSGNTIYF | TGTGCCAGCGTAGGACAGTTCTCTGGAAACACCATATATTTT
TRBJ2-5 | once | TRBV30 | TRBD1 | CAWSVQGRIQETQYF | TGTGCCTGGAGTGTACAGGGGCGGATTCAAGAGACCCAGTACTTC
TRBJ2-5 | . | TRBV19 | . | CASSIAIGGQETQYF | TGTGCCAGTAGTATAGCGATCGGGGGCCAAGAGACCCAGTACTTC
TRBJ2-1 | . | TRBV6-5 | . | CASSSTGPQYNEQFF | TGTGCCAGCAGTTCAACAGGTCCCCAATACAATGAGCAGTTCTTC
TRBJ2-2 | once | TRBV6-6 | TRBD1 | CASNKGQGAGELFF | TGTGCCAGCAATAAAGGACAGGGGGCCGGGGAGCTGTTTTTT